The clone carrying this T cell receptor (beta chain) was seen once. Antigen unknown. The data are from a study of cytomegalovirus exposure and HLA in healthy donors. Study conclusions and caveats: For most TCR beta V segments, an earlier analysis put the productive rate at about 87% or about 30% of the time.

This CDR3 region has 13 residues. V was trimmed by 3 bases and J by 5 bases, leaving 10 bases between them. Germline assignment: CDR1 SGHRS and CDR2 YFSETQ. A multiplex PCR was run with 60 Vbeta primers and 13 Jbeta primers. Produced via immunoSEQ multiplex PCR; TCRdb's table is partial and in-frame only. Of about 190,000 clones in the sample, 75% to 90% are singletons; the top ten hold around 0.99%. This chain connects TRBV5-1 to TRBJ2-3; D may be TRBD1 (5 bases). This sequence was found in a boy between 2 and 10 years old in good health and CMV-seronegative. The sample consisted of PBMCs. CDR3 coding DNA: TGCGCCAGCAGCTCCCTCCAGGGAGATACGCAGTATTTT. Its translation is CASSSLQGDTQYF.